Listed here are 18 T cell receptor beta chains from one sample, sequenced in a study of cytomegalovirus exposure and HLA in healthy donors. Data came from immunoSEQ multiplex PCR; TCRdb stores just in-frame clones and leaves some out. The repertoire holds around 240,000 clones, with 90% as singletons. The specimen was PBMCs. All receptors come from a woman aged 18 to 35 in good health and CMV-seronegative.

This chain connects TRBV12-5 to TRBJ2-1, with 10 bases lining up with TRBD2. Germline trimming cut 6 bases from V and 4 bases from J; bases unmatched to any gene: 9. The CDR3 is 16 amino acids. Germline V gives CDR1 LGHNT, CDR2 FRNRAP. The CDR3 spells CASGKSSGGLYNEQFF. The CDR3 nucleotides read TGTGCTAGTGGCAAATCTAGCGGGGGCCTATACAATGAGCAGTTCTTC. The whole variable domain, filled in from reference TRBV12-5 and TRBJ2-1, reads DARVTQTPRHKVTEMGQEVTMRCQPILGHNTVFWYRQTMMQGLELLAYFRNRAPLDDSGMPKDRFSAEMPDATLATLKIQPSEPRDSAVYFCASGKSSGGLYNEQFFGPGTRLTVL.

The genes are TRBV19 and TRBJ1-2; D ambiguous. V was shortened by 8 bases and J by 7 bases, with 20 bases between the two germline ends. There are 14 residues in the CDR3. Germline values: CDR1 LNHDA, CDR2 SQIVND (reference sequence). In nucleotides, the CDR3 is TGTGCCAGTTCCCTTTCCCGGGGTCCTGGTGGCTACACCTTC. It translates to CASSLSRGPGGYTF.

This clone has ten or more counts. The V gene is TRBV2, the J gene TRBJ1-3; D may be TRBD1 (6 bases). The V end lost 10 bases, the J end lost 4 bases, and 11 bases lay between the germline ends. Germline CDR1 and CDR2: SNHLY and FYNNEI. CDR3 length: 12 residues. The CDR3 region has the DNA TGTGCCATGAAGGACAGCGGAAACACCATATATTTT. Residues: CAMKDSGNTIYF.

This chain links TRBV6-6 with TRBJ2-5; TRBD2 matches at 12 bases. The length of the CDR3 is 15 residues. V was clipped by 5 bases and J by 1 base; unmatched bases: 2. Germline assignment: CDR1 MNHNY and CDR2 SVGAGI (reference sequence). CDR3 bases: TGTGCCAGCAGTCCGACTAGCGGGGGCCAAGAGACCCAGTACTTC. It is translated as CASSPTSGGQETQYF.

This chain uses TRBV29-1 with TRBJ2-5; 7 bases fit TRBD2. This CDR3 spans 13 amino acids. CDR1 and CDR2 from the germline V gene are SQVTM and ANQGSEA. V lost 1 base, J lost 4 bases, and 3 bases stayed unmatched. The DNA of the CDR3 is TGCAGCGTTGAAGGGGACTATCGAGAGACCCAGTACTTC. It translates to CSVEGDYRETQYF. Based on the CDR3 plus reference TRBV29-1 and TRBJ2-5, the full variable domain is SAVISQKPSRDICQRGTSLTIQCQVDSQVTMMFWYRQQPGQSLTLIATANQGSEATYESGFVIDKFPISRPNLTFSTLTVSNMSPEDSSIYLCSVEGDYRETQYFGPGTRLLVL.

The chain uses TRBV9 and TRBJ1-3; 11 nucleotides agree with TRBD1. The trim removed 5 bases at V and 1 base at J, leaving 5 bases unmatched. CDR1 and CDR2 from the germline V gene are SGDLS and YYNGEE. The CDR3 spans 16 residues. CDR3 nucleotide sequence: TGTGCCAGCAGTCCAGGACAGGGGGCTTCTGGAAACACCATATATTTT. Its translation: CASSPGQGASGNTIYF.

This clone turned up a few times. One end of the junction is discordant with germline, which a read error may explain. Written as DNA, the CDR3 is TGTGCCAGTAGTTTAGAAGTTGGGCCTAACTATGGCTACACCTTC. As protein: CASSLEVGPNYGYTF. The rearrangement uses TRBV19 and TRBJ1-2; D unresolved. The CDR3 covers 15 residues. Germline values: CDR1 LNHDA, CDR2 SQIVND (reference sequence).

Here the CDR3 reads CASGHRTGAETQYF. Here the CDR3 DNA reads TGTGCCAGCGGACATCGGACAGGGGCAGAGACCCAGTACTTC. The chain combines TRBV28 with TRBJ2-5; 9 nucleotides match TRBD1. V was pared by 8 bases and J by 4 bases, with 8 bases of the junction left unmatched. Germline CDR1 is MDHEN and CDR2 is SYDVKM. This CDR3 has 14 amino acids.

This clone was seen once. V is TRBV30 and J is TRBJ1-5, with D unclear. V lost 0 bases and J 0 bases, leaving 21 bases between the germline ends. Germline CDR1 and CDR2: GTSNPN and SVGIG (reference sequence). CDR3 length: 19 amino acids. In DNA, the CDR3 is TGTGCCTGGAGTGTTTACGCCCCTAACTTGGAGGCTAGCAATCAGCCCCAGCATTTT. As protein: CAWSVYAPNLEASNQPQHF.

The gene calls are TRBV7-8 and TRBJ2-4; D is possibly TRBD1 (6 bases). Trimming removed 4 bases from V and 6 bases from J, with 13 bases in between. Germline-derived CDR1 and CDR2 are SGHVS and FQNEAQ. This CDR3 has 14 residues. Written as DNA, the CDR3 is TGTGCCAGCAGCTCCCGGACAGTGCGAAACATTCAGTACTTC. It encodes CASSSRTVRNIQYF.

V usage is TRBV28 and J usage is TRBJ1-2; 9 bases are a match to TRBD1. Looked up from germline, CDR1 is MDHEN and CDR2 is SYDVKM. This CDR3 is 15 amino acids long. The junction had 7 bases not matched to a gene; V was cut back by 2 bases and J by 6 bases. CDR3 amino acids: CASSLAPGQGHGYTF. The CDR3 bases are TGTGCCAGCAGTTTAGCTCCGGGACAGGGTCATGGCTACACCTTC.

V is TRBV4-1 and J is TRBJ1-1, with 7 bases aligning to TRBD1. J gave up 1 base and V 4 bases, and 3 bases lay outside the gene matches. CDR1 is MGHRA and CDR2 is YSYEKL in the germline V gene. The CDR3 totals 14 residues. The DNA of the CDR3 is TGCGCCAGCAGCCGGGGACAGAAGAACACTGAAGCTTTCTTT. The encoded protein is CASSRGQKNTEAFF.

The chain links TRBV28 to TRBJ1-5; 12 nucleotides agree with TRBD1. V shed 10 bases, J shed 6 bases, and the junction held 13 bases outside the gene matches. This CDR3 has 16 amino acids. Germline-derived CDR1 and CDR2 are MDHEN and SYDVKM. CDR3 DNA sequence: TGTGCCACCTCCCCCTCCGGGACAGGGGGCACTCAGCCCCAGCATTTT. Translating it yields CATSPSGTGGTQPQHF.

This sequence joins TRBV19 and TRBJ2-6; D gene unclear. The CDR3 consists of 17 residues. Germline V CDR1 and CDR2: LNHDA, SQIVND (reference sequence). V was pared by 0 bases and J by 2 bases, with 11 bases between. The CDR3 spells CASSIDQASPGANVLTF. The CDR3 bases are TGTGCCAGTAGTATAGATCAGGCCTCCCCTGGGGCCAACGTCCTGACTTTC.

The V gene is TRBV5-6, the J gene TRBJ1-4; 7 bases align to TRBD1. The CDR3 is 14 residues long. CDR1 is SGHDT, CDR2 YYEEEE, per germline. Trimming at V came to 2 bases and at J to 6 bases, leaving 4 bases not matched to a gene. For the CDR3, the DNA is TGTGCCAGCAGCTTCCGAACAGGGGATGAAAAACTGTTTTTT. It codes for CASSFRTGDEKLFF. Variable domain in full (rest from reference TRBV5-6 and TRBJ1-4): DAGVTQSPTHLIKTRGQQVTLRCSPKSGHDTVSWYQQALGQGPQFIFQYYEEEERQRGNFPDRFSGHQFPNYSSELNVNALLLGDSALYLCASSFRTGDEKLFFGSGTQLSVL.

Written as DNA, the CDR3 is TGTGCCAGCAGTGGGCTCGGGGTCGGGCAAGAGACCCAGTACTTC. Protein sequence: CASSGLGVGQETQYF. The genes are TRBV6-1 and TRBJ2-5, with a weak D call TRBD2 (5 bases). The CDR3 length is 15 residues. Trimming took off 4 bases at V and 2 bases at J, with 14 bases between the two ends. Germline CDR1 MNHNS, CDR2 SASEGT.

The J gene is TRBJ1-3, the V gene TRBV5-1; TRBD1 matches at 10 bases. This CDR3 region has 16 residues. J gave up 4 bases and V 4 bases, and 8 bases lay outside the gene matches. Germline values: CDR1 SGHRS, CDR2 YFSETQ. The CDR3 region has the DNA TGCGCCAGCAGCCAAACGGGACAGGGGACCGGAAACACCATATATTTT. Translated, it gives CASSQTGQGTGNTIYF.

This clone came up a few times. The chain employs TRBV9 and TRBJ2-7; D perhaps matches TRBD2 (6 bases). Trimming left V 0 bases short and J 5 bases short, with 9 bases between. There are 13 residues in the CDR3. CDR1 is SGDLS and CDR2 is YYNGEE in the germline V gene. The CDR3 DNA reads TGTGCCAGCAGCGTAGAACTAGCCCACGAGCAGTACGTC. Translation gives CASSVELAHEQYV.